This T cell receptor (beta chain) was identified during a study of shared clonotypes between healthy human individuals. Study background: Participating donors consisted of a couple of women and three men aged 18 to 49.

The ends were cut back, 4 bases at V and 2 bases at J, with 12 bases in the middle. Germline V gene data show CDR1 as SEHNR and CDR2 as FQNEAQ (reference sequence). This CDR3 region has 15 residues. An even split of each subset's genomic DNA across several immunoSEQ plates was performed. Profiled with immunoSEQ multiplex PCR; TCRdb holds only in-frame clones, not every one. The sample includes about 2.3 million clones, 85% to 95% of them seen just once. Sequencing was performed on naive CD4+ T cells from PBMCs. Subset given: CD45RA+ positively selected. This receptor was identified in a man younger than 35 in good health. Some clones in this sample may be carry-over from other donors' samples. The chain combines TRBV7-9 with TRBJ2-1, with D perhaps TRBD2 (5 bases). This CDR3 reads CASSSREPPYNEQFF. In DNA, the CDR3 is TGTGCCAGCAGCTCCCGGGAACCTCCCTACAATGAGCAGTTCTTC.